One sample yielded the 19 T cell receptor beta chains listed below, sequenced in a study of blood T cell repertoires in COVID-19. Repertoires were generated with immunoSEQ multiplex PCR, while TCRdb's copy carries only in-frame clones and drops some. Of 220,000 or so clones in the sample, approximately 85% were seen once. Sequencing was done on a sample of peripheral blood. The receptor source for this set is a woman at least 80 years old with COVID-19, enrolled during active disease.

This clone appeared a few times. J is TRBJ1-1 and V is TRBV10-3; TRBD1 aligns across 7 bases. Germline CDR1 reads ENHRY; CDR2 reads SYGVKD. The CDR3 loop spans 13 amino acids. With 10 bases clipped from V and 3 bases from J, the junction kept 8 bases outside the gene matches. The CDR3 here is CATRGSGDTEAFF. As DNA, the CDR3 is TGTGCCACCAGGGGGTCGGGGGACACTGAAGCTTTCTTT.

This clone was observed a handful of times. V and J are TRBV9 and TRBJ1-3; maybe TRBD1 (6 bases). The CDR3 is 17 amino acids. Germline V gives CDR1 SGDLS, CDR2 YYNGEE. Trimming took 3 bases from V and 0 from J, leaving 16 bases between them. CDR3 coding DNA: TGTGCCAGCAGCGGGGACCAGGGGTACTACTCTGGAAACACCATATATTTT. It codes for CASSGDQGYYSGNTIYF.

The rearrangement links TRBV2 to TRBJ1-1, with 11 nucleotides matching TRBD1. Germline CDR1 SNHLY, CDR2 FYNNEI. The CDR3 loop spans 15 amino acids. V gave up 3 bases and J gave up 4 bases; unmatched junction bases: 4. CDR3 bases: TGTGCCAGCAGTGATGGAGGGACAGGGGGCACTGAAGCTTTCTTT. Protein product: CASSDGGTGGTEAFF.

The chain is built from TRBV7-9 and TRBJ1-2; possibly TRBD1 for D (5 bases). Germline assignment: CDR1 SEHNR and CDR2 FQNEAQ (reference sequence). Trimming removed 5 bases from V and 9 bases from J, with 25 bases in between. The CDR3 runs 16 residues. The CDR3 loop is CASSQGDRGSYGSYTF. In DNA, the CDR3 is TGTGCCAGCAGCCAAGGGGACCGGGGGAGCTACGGTAGCTACACCTTC. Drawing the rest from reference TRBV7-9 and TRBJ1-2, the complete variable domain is DTGVSQNPRHKITKRGQNVTFRCDPISEHNRLYWYRQTLGQGPEFLTYFQNEAQLEKSRLLSDRFSAERPKGSFSTLEIQRTEQGDSAMYLCASSQGDRGSYGSYTFGSGTRLTVV.

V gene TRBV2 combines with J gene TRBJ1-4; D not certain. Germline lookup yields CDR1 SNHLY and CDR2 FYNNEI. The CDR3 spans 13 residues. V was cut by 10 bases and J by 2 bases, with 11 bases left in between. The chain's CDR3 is CATKRQTNEKLFF. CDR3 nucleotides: TGTGCCACCAAGAGGCAGACTAATGAAAAACTGTTTTTT.

This CDR3 reads CASSVLTEAFF. CDR3 DNA: TGTGCCAGCAGTGTCCTCACTGAAGCTTTCTTT. The rearrangement links TRBV25-1 to TRBJ1-1; D not resolved. The length of the CDR3 is 11 residues. Germline V gives CDR1 MGHDK, CDR2 SYGVNS. The ends were cut back, 4 bases at V and 4 bases at J, with 4 bases in the middle.

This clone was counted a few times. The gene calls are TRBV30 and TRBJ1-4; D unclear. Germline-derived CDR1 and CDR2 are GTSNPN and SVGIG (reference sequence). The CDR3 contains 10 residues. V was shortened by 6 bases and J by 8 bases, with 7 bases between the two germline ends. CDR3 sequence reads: CACGEEKLFF. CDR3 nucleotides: TGTGCCTGTGGGGAGGAAAAACTGTTTTTT.

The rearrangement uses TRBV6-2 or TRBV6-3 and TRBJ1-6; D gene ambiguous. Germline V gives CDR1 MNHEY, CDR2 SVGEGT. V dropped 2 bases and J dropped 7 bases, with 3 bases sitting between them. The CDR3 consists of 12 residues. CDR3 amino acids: CASSYQNSPLHF. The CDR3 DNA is TGTGCCAGCAGTTACCAAAATTCACCCCTCCACTTT.

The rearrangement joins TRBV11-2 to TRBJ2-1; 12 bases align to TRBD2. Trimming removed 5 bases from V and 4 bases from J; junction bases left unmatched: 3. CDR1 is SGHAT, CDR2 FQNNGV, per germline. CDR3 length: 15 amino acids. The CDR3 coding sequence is TGTGCCAGCAGCCGTACTAGCGGGAGGTACAATGAGCAGTTCTTC. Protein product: CASSRTSGRYNEQFF.

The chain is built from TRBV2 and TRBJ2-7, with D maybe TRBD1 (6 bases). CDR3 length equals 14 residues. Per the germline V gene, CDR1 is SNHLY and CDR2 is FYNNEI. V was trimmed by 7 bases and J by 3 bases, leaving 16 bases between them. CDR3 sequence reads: CASTVQGTSYEQYF. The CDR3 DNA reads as TGTGCCAGCACCGTACAGGGTACTAGCTACGAGCAGTACTTC.

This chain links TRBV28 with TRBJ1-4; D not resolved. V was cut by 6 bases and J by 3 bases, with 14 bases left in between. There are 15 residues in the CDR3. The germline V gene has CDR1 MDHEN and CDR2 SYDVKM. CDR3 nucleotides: TGTGCCAGCAGCCCCTCAGGTTGGGCTAATGAAAAACTGTTTTTT. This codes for CASSPSGWANEKLFF.

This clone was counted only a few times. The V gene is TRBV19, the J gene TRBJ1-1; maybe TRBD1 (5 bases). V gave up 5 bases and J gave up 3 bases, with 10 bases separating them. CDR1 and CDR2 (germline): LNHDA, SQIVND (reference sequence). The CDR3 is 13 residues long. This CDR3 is CASSDQGYTEAFF. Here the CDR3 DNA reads TGTGCCAGTAGTGACCAGGGATACACTGAAGCTTTCTTT.

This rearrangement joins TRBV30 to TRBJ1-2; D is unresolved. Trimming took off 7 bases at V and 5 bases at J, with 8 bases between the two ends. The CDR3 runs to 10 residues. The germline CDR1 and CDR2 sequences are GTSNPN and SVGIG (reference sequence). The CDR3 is CASAGYGYTF. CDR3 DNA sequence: TGTGCCTCGGCGGGATATGGCTACACCTTC. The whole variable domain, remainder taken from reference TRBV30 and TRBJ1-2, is SQTIHQWPATLVQPVGSPLSLECTVEGTSNPNLYWYRQAAGRGLQLLFYSVGIGQISSEVPQNLSASRPQDRQFILSSKKLLLSDSGFYLCASAGYGYTFGSGTRLTVV.

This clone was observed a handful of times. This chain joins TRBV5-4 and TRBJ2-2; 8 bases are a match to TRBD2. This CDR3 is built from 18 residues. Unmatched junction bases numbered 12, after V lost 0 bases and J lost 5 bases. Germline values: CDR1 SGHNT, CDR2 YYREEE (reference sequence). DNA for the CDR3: TGTGCCAGCAGCTTGGCCATGTTCGCGGGAGGATGGACCGGGGAGCTGTTTTTT. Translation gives CASSLAMFAGGWTGELFF.

This chain's CDR3 is CASSLEGYEQYF. The CDR3 bases are TGTGCCAGCAGCTTGGAGGGGTACGAGCAGTACTTC. The chain couples TRBV5-5 to TRBJ2-7, with a weak D call TRBD1 (5 bases). The V end lost 0 bases, the J end lost 4 bases, and 5 bases lay between the germline ends. The CDR3 runs 12 residues. Per the germline V gene, CDR1 is SGHKS and CDR2 is YYEKEE (reference sequence).

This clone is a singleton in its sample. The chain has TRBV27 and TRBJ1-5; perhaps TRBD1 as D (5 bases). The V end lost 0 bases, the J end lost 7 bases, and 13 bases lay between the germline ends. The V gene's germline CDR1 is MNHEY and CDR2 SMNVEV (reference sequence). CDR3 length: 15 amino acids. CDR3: CASSLSGPGGQPQHF. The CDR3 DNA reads TGTGCCAGCAGTTTATCGGGACCAGGAGGGCAGCCCCAGCATTTT.

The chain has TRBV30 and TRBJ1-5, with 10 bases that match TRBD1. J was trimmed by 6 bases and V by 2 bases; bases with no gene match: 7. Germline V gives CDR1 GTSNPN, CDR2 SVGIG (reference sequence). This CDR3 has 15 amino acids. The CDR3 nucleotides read TGTGCCTGGAGTCCGTCGGGACAGGGGATTCAGCCCCAGCATTTT. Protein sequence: CAWSPSGQGIQPQHF. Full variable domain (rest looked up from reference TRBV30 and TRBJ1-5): SQTIHQWPATLVQPVGSPLSLECTVEGTSNPNLYWYRQAAGRGLQLLFYSVGIGQISSEVPQNLSASRPQDRQFILSSKKLLLSDSGFYLCAWSPSGQGIQPQHFGDGTRLSIL.

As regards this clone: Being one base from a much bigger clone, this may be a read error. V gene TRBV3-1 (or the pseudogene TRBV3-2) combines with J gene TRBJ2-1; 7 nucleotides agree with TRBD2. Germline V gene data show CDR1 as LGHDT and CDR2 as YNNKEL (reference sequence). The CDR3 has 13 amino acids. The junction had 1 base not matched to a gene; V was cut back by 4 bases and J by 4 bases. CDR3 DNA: TGTGCCAGCAGCCCCGGGGGGTACAATGAGCAGTTCTTC. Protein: CASSPGGYNEQFF.

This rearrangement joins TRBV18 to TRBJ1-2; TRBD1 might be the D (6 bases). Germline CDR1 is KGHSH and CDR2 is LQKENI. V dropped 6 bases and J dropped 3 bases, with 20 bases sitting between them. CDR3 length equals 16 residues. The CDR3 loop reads CASSGAWARSDYGYTF. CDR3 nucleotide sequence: TGTGCCAGCTCGGGGGCCTGGGCTAGGTCGGACTATGGCTACACCTTC.